This passage covers 20 T cell receptor beta chains from one sample sequenced in a study of human T cells and chemical hapten exposure. Time point in this sample: patch test 2, 6 weeks after DPC sensitization. As to treatment: therapeutic diphenylcyclopropenone sensitization with weekly scalp DPC. MiXCR was run by TCRdb on the RACE reads, yielding one entry per CDR3 protein. The sample includes 70,000 to 90,000 distinct CDR3 sequences, more than 9% seen only once; the top ten take more than 4%. The source material was whole blood, sampled in connection with sensitization to the hapten diphenylcyclopropenone (DPC). Receptor source: a woman between 50 and 59 years old with alopecia areata. Some clones in this sample may be carry-over from other donors' samples.

This clonotype has just a few counts. The chain uses TRBV6-2 or TRBV6-3 and TRBJ1-1; unclear D gene. With 4 bases removed from V and 1 base from J, the gap between germline ends came to 7 bases. The CDR3 is 13 amino acids. Germline CDR1 is MNHEY and CDR2 is SVGEGT. CDR3 nucleotide sequence: TGTGCCAGCAGTTGGGGTGGGAACACTGAAGCTTTCTTT. Amino acid sequence: CASSWGGNTEAFF.

The count of this clonotype is one. The chain joins TRBV29-1 to TRBJ1-2, with D possibly TRBD1 on 5 matching bases. The V and J ends lost 1 base and 3 bases respectively, with 9 bases between them. This CDR3 is built from 13 residues. CDR1 and CDR2 (germline): SQVTM, ANQGSEA. CDR3 bases: TGCAGCGTTGAAGTCAGGGACCACTATGGCTACACCTTC. Its protein product is CSVEVRDHYGYTF.

V is TRBV20-1 and J is TRBJ1-5; the D gene is possibly TRBD1 (6 bases). Deletions cut 1 base from V and 6 bases from J, with 19 bases between. This CDR3 contains 16 residues. The V gene's germline CDR1 is DFQATT and CDR2 SNEGSKA (reference sequence). The CDR3 DNA follows: TGCAGTGCTAGAGTGTGGGACAAAGGGGAAACTCAGCCCCAGCATTTT. It encodes CSARVWDKGETQPQHF.

As for this clonotype: A junction boundary mismatches the germline segment, possibly from a read error. This chain uses TRBV29-1 with TRBJ1-2, with TRBD1 matching over 7 bases. Germline CDR1 and CDR2: SQVTM and ANQGSEA. The CDR3 extends over 13 amino acids. CDR3 region: CSASTGTNYSYTF. The CDR3 bases are TGCAGCGCCTCGACAGGGACTAACTATAGCTACACCTTC.

This clonotype was picked up many times. The rearrangement links TRBV11-2 to TRBJ2-2; D call uncertain. Trimming shortened V by 7 bases and J by 0 bases, and 12 bases separated the two germline ends. CDR1 SGHAT and CDR2 FQNNGV come from the germline V gene. The CDR3 sequence is 15 residues long. The CDR3 is CASTWAFANTGELFF. CDR3 bases: TGTGCCAGCACCTGGGCATTCGCGAACACCGGGGAGCTGTTTTTT.

Many counts were recorded for this clonotype. The chain has TRBV21-1 and TRBJ1-2. TRBV21-1 is a known pseudogene. The CDR3 covers 12 residues. The chain's CDR3 is CARENWTDGYTF. DNA for the CDR3: TGTGCCAGGGAAAATTGGACCGATGGCTACACCTTC.

The genes are TRBV20-1 and TRBJ2-5, with D tentatively TRBD2 (5 bases). Germline loops: CDR1 DFQATT, CDR2 SNEGSKA (reference sequence). The CDR3 is 17 residues long. The ends were cut back, 6 bases at V and 0 bases at J, with 23 bases in the middle. CDR3 sequence (DNA): TGCAGTGCCGGAGGCCGCCGAGGGAGTGCCAACCAAGAGACCCAGTACTTC. Translation: CSAGGRRGSANQETQYF.

This clonotype has a count of ten or more. The chain couples TRBV12-3 or TRBV12-4 to TRBJ2-2; D is perhaps TRBD1 or TRBD2 (5 bases each). The CDR3 sequence is 16 residues long. Trimming took 6 bases from V and 1 from J, leaving 15 bases between them. Here the CDR3 DNA reads TGTGCCAGCAGGTACTCCGGGACCCAGAACACCGGGGAGCTGTTTTTT. As protein: CASRYSGTQNTGELFF.

J is TRBJ1-2 and V is TRBV5-1; 9 positions agree with TRBD1. This CDR3 comprises 15 residues. V lost 2 bases and J lost 8; bases outside the gene matches: 10. CDR1 is SGHRS, CDR2 YFSETQ, per germline. This chain's CDR3 is CASSLDLQGAGGYTF. The CDR3 coding sequence is TGCGCCAGCAGCTTAGACCTACAGGGGGCTGGAGGCTACACCTTC. Filled out from reference TRBV5-1 and TRBJ1-2, the complete variable domain reads KAGVTQTPRYLIKTRGQQVTLSCSPISGHRSVSWYQQTPGQGLQFLFEYFSETQRNKGNFPGRFSGRQFSNSRSEMNVSTLELGDSALYLCASSLDLQGAGGYTFGSGTRLTVV.

This clonotype came up a few times. One end of the junction fails to match germline, which may point to a read error. The chain joins TRBV20-1 to TRBJ2-5; D may be TRBD2 (6 bases). CDR3 length: 13 residues. Germline CDR1 is DFQATT and CDR2 is SNEGSKA (reference sequence). In DNA, the CDR3 is TGCAGTGCTAGACCCAGTGGGGAGGAGACCCAGTACTTT. Encoded protein: CSARPSGEETQYF.

This clonotype has at least ten counts. V is TRBV2 and J is TRBJ2-1; 11 bases align to TRBD2. The germline gives CDR1 SNHLY, CDR2 FYNNEI. Trimming removed 9 bases from V and 8 bases from J; junction bases left unmatched: 6. The CDR3 contains 13 residues. The CDR3 nucleotides are TGTGCCAGGACTATAGCGGGAGGGGATGAGCAGTTCTTC. As protein: CARTIAGGDEQFF.

J is TRBJ2-5 and V is TRBV29-1, with no clear D. V was shortened by 2 bases and J by 7 bases, with 11 bases between the two germline ends. Germline CDR1 is SQVTM and CDR2 is ANQGSEA. The CDR3 sequence is 12 residues long. The CDR3 spells CSVEWPLGTQYF. CDR3 coding DNA: TGCAGCGTTGAATGGCCCCTCGGGACCCAGTACTTC.

This clonotype appeared many times. The V gene is TRBV3-1, the J gene TRBJ2-1, with 8 bases fitting TRBD2. The length of the CDR3 is 15 residues. Germline values: CDR1 LGHDT, CDR2 YNNKEL (reference sequence). V shed 4 bases, J shed 4 bases, and the junction held 6 bases outside the gene matches. As DNA, the CDR3 is TGTGCCAGCAGCCGAATGAGCGGGAGTTACAATGAGCAGTTCTTC. It codes for CASSRMSGSYNEQFF.

As to this clonotype: This may come from a read error, since a much larger clone is one base off. The chain carries TRBV12-3 or TRBV12-4 and TRBJ2-7; D is uncertain. The CDR3 loop spans 14 amino acids. CDR3 nucleotides: TGTGCCGGCAGTTTAGGCTCCACCTACTACGAGCAGTACTTC. It is translated as CAGSLGSTYYEQYF.

In its sample, this clonotype was seen a few times. The rearrangement uses TRBV6-5 and TRBJ1-5; D might be TRBD1 (6 bases). The CDR3 totals 15 residues. Germline CDR1 MNHEY, CDR2 SVGAGI. Trimming stripped 6 bases from V and 3 bases from J, with 15 bases between. CDR3: CASRPGHTYNQPQHF. CDR3 DNA sequence: TGTGCCAGCAGACCGGGACACACTTACAATCAGCCCCAGCATTTT.

In its sample, this clonotype was seen many times. The CDR3 nucleotides read TGCGCCAGCAGCCAAACCAAGGGAGGGTTGGGTCGAGATACGCAGTATTTT. This codes for CASSQTKGGLGRDTQYF. The rearrangement links TRBV4-3 to TRBJ2-3; 7 bases are a match to TRBD2. The V gene's germline CDR1 is LGHNA and CDR2 YSLEER. CDR3 length: 17 residues. Trimming took 2 bases from V and 5 from J; bases not matched to a gene: 13.

This clonotype was seen ten or more times. V is TRBV28 and J is TRBJ1-1; TRBD1 might be the D (6 bases). Trimming took 7 bases from V and 5 from J, leaving 14 bases between them. Germline V gene data show CDR1 as MDHEN and CDR2 as SYDVKM. The CDR3 runs to 13 residues. This CDR3 reads CASNAGVGTEAFF. The CDR3 DNA is TGTGCCAGCAACGCAGGGGTCGGGACTGAAGCTTTCTTT.

This clonotype was seen ten or more times. The V call is TRBV5-6, the J call TRBJ1-2, with 7 bases that match TRBD1. The germline gives CDR1 SGHDT, CDR2 YYEEEE. With V trimmed by 4 bases and J by 6 bases, 15 bases remained unmatched. The CDR3 totals 16 residues. Written as DNA, the CDR3 is TGTGCCAGCAGCCGGCTTAGGGAACAGGGGCGGGATGGCTACACCTTC. Its translation: CASSRLREQGRDGYTF. Drawing the rest from reference TRBV5-6 and TRBJ1-2, the complete variable domain is DAGVTQSPTHLIKTRGQQVTLRCSPKSGHDTVSWYQQALGQGPQFIFQYYEEEERQRGNFPDRFSGHQFPNYSSELNVNALLLGDSALYLCASSRLREQGRDGYTFGSGTRLTVV.

The table lists this clonotype with many counts. V and J are TRBV3-1 and TRBJ1-2; D is unclear. V was cut by 1 base and J by 4 bases, with 4 bases left in between. Germline loops: CDR1 LGHDT, CDR2 YNNKEL (reference sequence). The CDR3 runs to 12 residues. In nucleotides, the CDR3 is TGTGCCAGCAGCCAAGTTGGCTATGGCTACACCTTC. The encoded protein is CASSQVGYGYTF.

This clonotype was recorded many times. The J gene is TRBJ1-5, the V gene TRBV19, with 7 bases matching TRBD1. Trimming cost V 6 bases and J 4 bases; bases outside gene matches: 6. Germline CDR1 is LNHDA and CDR2 is SQIVND (reference sequence). The CDR3 covers 14 residues. The CDR3 region has the DNA TGTGCCAGTAGACGGACAGGAGGAAATCAGCCCCAGCATTTT. It encodes CASRRTGGNQPQHF.